The next 18 T cell receptor beta chains were all read from a single sample in a study of monozygotic twins with cystic fibrosis (dated by TCRdb to about 2021). Libraries were built with the immunoSEQ multiplex PCR assay. Entries here come from immuneACCESS through TCRdb and include only in-frame sequences with V and J called. Some clones fail to appear in such tables; in the studies checked, an unresolved V gene covers under half of the shortfall, and the cause of the remainder is unknown. The sample includes over 9,500 clones, with around 97% observed a single time. The ten largest clones take up more than 0.65% of the sample. Sequencing was done on a sample of blood. Every receptor here comes from a boy between 10 and 17 years old with cystic fibrosis.

This chain joins TRBV14 and TRBJ2-7, with D hard to call. This CDR3 region has 12 residues. Germline loops: CDR1 SGHDN, CDR2 FVKESK. V shed 5 bases and J shed 1 base, with 6 bases lying between them. Here the CDR3 reads CASSISSYEQYF. CDR3 coding DNA: TGTGCCAGCAGCATCAGTTCCTACGAGCAGTACTTC.

The J gene is TRBJ2-7, the V gene TRBV9; 7 bases agree with TRBD2. With V trimmed by 4 bases and J by 1 base, 5 bases remained unmatched. Germline V lookup: CDR1 SGDLS, CDR2 YYNGEE. The CDR3 loop spans 14 amino acids. The CDR3 protein is CASSTGLGSYEQYF. CDR3 nucleotide sequence: TGTGCCAGCAGCACCGGACTAGGGTCCTACGAGCAGTACTTC.

The chain uses TRBV9 and TRBJ2-1; maybe TRBD2 (6 bases). From germline, CDR1 is SGDLS and CDR2 YYNGEE. The CDR3 length is 15 residues. V lost 0 bases and J 2 bases, leaving 9 bases between the germline ends. The CDR3 sequence is CASSVEGGAYNEQFF. In DNA, the CDR3 is TGTGCCAGCAGCGTAGAAGGCGGGGCCTACAATGAGCAGTTCTTC.

V usage is TRBV28 and J usage is TRBJ1-4; D call uncertain. Germline CDR1 is MDHEN and CDR2 is SYDVKM. V dropped 5 bases and J dropped 0 bases, with 19 bases sitting between them. CDR3 length: 18 residues. The DNA of the CDR3 is TGTGCCAGCAGTGATCGGACTTTAACCCGGGCAACTAATGAAAAACTGTTTTTT. Translation gives CASSDRTLTRATNEKLFF. Based on the CDR3 plus reference TRBV28 and TRBJ1-4, the full variable domain is DVKVTQSSRYLVKRTGEKVFLECVQDMDHENMFWYRQDPGLGLRLIYFSYDVKMKEKGDIPEGYSVSREKKERFSLILESASTNQTSMYLCASSDRTLTRATNEKLFFGSGTQLSVL.

The V call is TRBV4-1, the J call TRBJ2-3; 8 nucleotides line up with TRBD2. Per germline, CDR1 MGHRA and CDR2 YSYEKL. The CDR3 is 15 amino acids. Trimming took 2 bases from V and 3 from J; bases not matched to a gene: 4. The CDR3 bases are TGCGCCAGCAGCCAACTCCGGGGGGGGACAGATACGCAGTATTTT. Translation: CASSQLRGGTDTQYF.

V is TRBV9 and J is TRBJ2-1; D call uncertain. CDR3 length: 15 amino acids. CDR1 and CDR2 (germline): SGDLS, YYNGEE. V gave up 0 bases and J gave up 2 bases, with 9 bases separating them. CDR3 in amino acids: CASSVAVDPYNEQFF. The CDR3 DNA reads TGTGCCAGCAGCGTAGCTGTGGACCCCTACAATGAGCAGTTCTTC.

The rearrangement uses TRBV19 and TRBJ2-7, with 7 nucleotides matching TRBD1. This CDR3 spans 15 amino acids. J was trimmed by 0 bases and V by 8 bases; bases with no gene match: 10. Per germline, CDR1 LNHDA and CDR2 SQIVND (reference sequence). The CDR3 coding sequence is TGTGCCAGTCGAAACCAGGGGGACGCCTCCTACGAGCAGTACTTC. Translating gives CASRNQGDASYEQYF.

This chain uses TRBV18 with TRBJ2-7, with 8 bases that match TRBD1. The J segment lost 7 bases and the V segment lost 3 bases, leaving 5 bases of the junction unmatched. The V gene's germline CDR1 is KGHSH and CDR2 LQKENI. The CDR3 length is 13 residues. The CDR3 sequence: CASSPDRGGEQYF. CDR3 sequence (DNA): TGTGCCAGCTCACCCGACAGGGGTGGGGAGCAGTACTTC.

This clone appeared once. This sequence joins TRBV30 and TRBJ1-1, with D maybe TRBD1 (6 bases). The germline V gene has CDR1 GTSNPN and CDR2 SVGIG (reference sequence). The CDR3 is 16 residues long. V dropped 0 bases and J dropped 1 base, with 15 bases sitting between them. The CDR3 region has the DNA TGTGCCTGGAGTGTACGAACAGGGATGGGGAACACTGAAGCTTTCTTT. Amino acids: CAWSVRTGMGNTEAFF.

The chain employs TRBV6-5 and TRBJ1-1, with D hard to call. The V and J ends lost 6 bases and 4 bases respectively, with 18 bases between them. CDR1 and CDR2 from the germline V gene are MNHEY and SVGAGI. There are 15 residues in the CDR3. Here the CDR3 reads CASRNTVGRGTEAFF. The CDR3 DNA follows: TGTGCCAGCAGGAACACCGTCGGGCGGGGCACTGAAGCTTTCTTT.

The J gene is TRBJ2-1, the V gene TRBV5-1, with 8 positions matching TRBD1. The V gene's germline CDR1 is SGHRS and CDR2 YFSETQ. Trimming removed 4 bases from V and 3 bases from J; junction bases left unmatched: 6. The CDR3 sequence is 15 residues long. The CDR3 loop reads CASSPGQGNYNEQFF. The CDR3 coding sequence is TGCGCCAGCAGCCCAGGACAGGGTAACTACAATGAGCAGTTCTTC.

V is TRBV9 and J is TRBJ1-2; D possibly corresponds to TRBD1 (5 bases). CDR3 length: 10 amino acids. V gave up 9 bases and J gave up 7 bases, with 10 bases separating them. In germline, CDR1 is SGDLS, CDR2 YYNGEE. CDR3: CANWGSGYTF. CDR3 DNA: TGTGCCAACTGGGGCTCTGGCTACACCTTC.

This chain uses TRBV6-1 with TRBJ1-1; D remains unclear. V dropped 4 bases and J dropped 0 bases, with 9 bases sitting between them. The CDR3 length is 14 residues. Germline V gene sequence: CDR1 MNHNS, CDR2 SASEGT. This CDR3 reads CASSGQGMNTEAFF. For the CDR3, the DNA is TGTGCCAGCAGTGGACAAGGGATGAACACTGAAGCTTTCTTT.

This clone was seen just once. The chain links TRBV9 to TRBJ1-2, with TRBD1 matching 9 bases. This CDR3 spans 14 amino acids. The ends lost 0 bases at V and 3 bases at J; junction bases unmatched: 0. The germline gives CDR1 SGDLS, CDR2 YYNGEE. CDR3 sequence: CASSVDRGHYGYTF. The CDR3 coding sequence is TGTGCCAGCAGCGTAGACAGGGGGCACTATGGCTACACCTTC.

The J gene is TRBJ1-1, the V gene TRBV5-4, with 8 bases aligning to TRBD1. Germline CDR1 is SGHNT and CDR2 is YYREEE (reference sequence). The CDR3 is 16 residues long. The V gene end was trimmed by 6 bases and the J gene end by 4 bases; junction bases not matched to a gene: 14. For the CDR3, the DNA is TGTGCCAGCACTTTGAACGTCAGGGGGCACGGCACTGAAGCTTTCTTT. Its protein is CASTLNVRGHGTEAFF.

This rearrangement joins TRBV7-9 to TRBJ1-4, with 7 bases that match TRBD1. CDR3 length: 17 residues. Germline V gives CDR1 SEHNR, CDR2 FQNEAQ (reference sequence). Germline trimming cut 1 base from V and 1 base from J; bases unmatched to any gene: 6. Here the CDR3 DNA reads TGTGCCAGCAGCTTAGGTGACAGGGCCGAAACTAATGAAAAACTGTTTTTT. It codes for CASSLGDRAETNEKLFF.

The rearrangement links TRBV5-5 to TRBJ1-2, with D tentatively TRBD1 (6 bases). The V gene's germline CDR1 is SGHKS and CDR2 YYEKEE (reference sequence). Trimming pared 4 bases from V and 2 bases from J, leaving 15 bases between. The CDR3 is 15 residues long. The CDR3 DNA reads as TGTGCCAGCAGCCAGCGTCCACAGGGAAACTATGGCTACACCTTC. Translated: CASSQRPQGNYGYTF.

The V and J genes are TRBV19 and TRBJ1-2; D is unclear. CDR1 LNHDA and CDR2 SQIVND come from the germline V gene (reference sequence). V lost 10 bases and J lost 1, with 4 bases in between. The CDR3 extends over 10 amino acids. The CDR3: CATFNYGYTF. CDR3 nucleotides: TGTGCCACCTTTAACTATGGCTACACCTTC.